Below, 32 T cell receptor beta chains from the same sample are listed, as sequenced in a study of blood T cell repertoires in COVID-19. The table came from immunoSEQ multiplex PCR; TCRdb's copy has only in-frame clones and leaves some out. Found here are roughly 200,000 clones, 70% to 90% of them singletons; the top ten hold around a fifth. Sequenced input: peripheral blood. These TCRs come from a man in his sixties with active or convalescent COVID-19.

The chain combines TRBV7-9 with TRBJ2-2; a weak D match, TRBD1 (5 bases). The V gene's germline CDR1 is SEHNR and CDR2 FQNEAQ (reference sequence). This CDR3 spans 13 amino acids. Between the trimmed V and J ends, which lost 5 bases and 4 bases, there was a span of 8 bases. CDR3 in amino acids: CASSPQVTGELFF. The CDR3 DNA follows: TGTGCCAGCAGCCCACAGGTCACCGGGGAGCTGTTTTTT.

The rearrangement links TRBV19 to TRBJ1-4; a weak D match, TRBD1 (5 bases). Trimming stripped 3 bases from V and 0 bases from J, with 14 bases between. This CDR3 is built from 17 residues. Germline CDR1 reads LNHDA; CDR2 reads SQIVND (reference sequence). In DNA form, the CDR3 reads TGTGCCAGTAGTATTGGGGGGTTCCGGTCAACTAATGAAAAACTGTTTTTT. Protein: CASSIGGFRSTNEKLFF.

This chain links TRBV18 with TRBJ2-1, with 10 bases identical to TRBD2. From germline, CDR1 is KGHSH and CDR2 LQKENI. This CDR3 is 18 amino acids long. With 6 bases clipped from V and 9 bases from J, the junction kept 20 bases outside the gene matches. CDR3 in DNA: TGTGCCAGCTCCCTGAGCCCGGCTAGCGGGGGCCCATCAGGTGAGCAGTTCTTC. Its protein product is CASSLSPASGGPSGEQFF.

On this clone: Other DNA sequences from this sample encode an identical CDR3 as well. The rearrangement links TRBV5-1 to TRBJ1-2; 10 nucleotides align to TRBD1. Trimming cost V 3 bases and J 2 bases; bases outside gene matches: 1. This CDR3 is 14 amino acids long. Germline lookup yields CDR1 SGHRS and CDR2 YFSETQ. CDR3 DNA: TGCGCCAGCAGCTCGGGACAGGGGAACTATGGCTACACCTTC. The encoded protein is CASSSGQGNYGYTF. Complete variable domain (other parts from reference TRBV5-1 and TRBJ1-2): KAGVTQTPRYLIKTRGQQVTLSCSPISGHRSVSWYQQTPGQGLQFLFEYFSETQRNKGNFPGRFSGRQFSNSRSEMNVSTLELGDSALYLCASSSGQGNYGYTFGSGTRLTVV.

This sequence joins TRBV12-3 or TRBV12-4 and TRBJ1-1; D call uncertain. The CDR3 totals 13 residues. V was clipped by 4 bases and J by 11 bases, with 17 bases between them. CDR3 loop: CASSSNLAPVAFF. The CDR3 region has the DNA TGTGCCAGCAGTTCGAACCTAGCCCCTGTCGCTTTCTTT.

The chain recombines TRBV9 with TRBJ1-2; D gene uncertain. The CDR3 loop spans 15 amino acids. Germline V gene sequence: CDR1 SGDLS, CDR2 YYNGEE. The ends were cut back, 0 bases at V and 0 bases at J, with 9 bases in the middle. The CDR3 sequence: CASSVGDGSNYGYTF. Written as DNA, the CDR3 is TGTGCCAGCAGCGTAGGCGATGGTTCTAACTATGGCTACACCTTC. The full variable domain, completed using reference TRBV9 and TRBJ1-2, is DSGVTQTPKHLITATGQRVTLRCSPRSGDLSVYWYQQSLDQGLQFLIQYYNGEERAKGNILERFSAQQFPDLHSELNLSSLELGDSALYFCASSVGDGSNYGYTFGSGTRLTVV.

This chain's CDR3 is CASSGAPYTEAFF. DNA for the CDR3: TGTGCCAGCAGTGGGGCCCCGTACACTGAAGCTTTCTTT. The rearrangement joins TRBV2 to TRBJ1-1; D remains ambiguous. V lost 4 bases and J 3 bases, leaving 9 bases between the germline ends. This CDR3 comprises 13 residues. From germline, CDR1 is SNHLY and CDR2 FYNNEI.

The J gene is TRBJ1-5, the V gene TRBV19; the D gene is possibly TRBD1 (6 bases). The length of the CDR3 is 15 residues. CDR1 LNHDA and CDR2 SQIVND come from the germline V gene (reference sequence). V was pared by 6 bases and J by 3 bases, with 15 bases between. This CDR3 reads CASRQPQGFNQPQHF. As DNA, the CDR3 is TGTGCCAGTAGGCAGCCACAGGGTTTCAATCAGCCCCAGCATTTT.

The chain uses TRBV5-5 and TRBJ1-1, with a tentative D call TRBD1 (6 bases). There are 15 residues in the CDR3. Germline assignment: CDR1 SGHKS and CDR2 YYEKEE (reference sequence). V dropped 4 bases and J dropped 0 bases, with 13 bases sitting between them. As DNA, the CDR3 is TGTGCCAGCAGCCCAGGGGCCGGAATGAACACTGAAGCTTTCTTT. Translating it yields CASSPGAGMNTEAFF.

The J gene is TRBJ1-5, the V gene TRBV19; a weak D match, TRBD1 (5 bases). This CDR3 has 15 residues. The ends were cut back, 3 bases at V and 8 bases at J, with 17 bases in the middle. The germline CDR1 and CDR2 sequences are LNHDA and SQIVND (reference sequence). Here the CDR3 DNA reads TGTGCCAGTAGTATGCCGGGACTTTCGATGGAGCCCCAGCATTTT. This translates into CASSMPGLSMEPQHF. The entire variable domain, with the rest obtained from reference TRBV19 and TRBJ1-5, is as follows: DGGITQSPKYLFRKEGQNVTLSCEQNLNHDAMYWYRQDPGQGLRLIYYSQIVNDFQKGDIAEGYSVSREKKESFPLTVTSAQKNPTAFYLCASSMPGLSMEPQHFGDGTRLSIL.

This sequence joins TRBV29-1 and TRBJ1-2; 9 nucleotides line up with TRBD1. V trimming: 6 bases; J trimming: 2 bases; junction bases outside the gene matches: 4. The CDR3 is made up of 13 amino acids. Germline V gene data show CDR1 as SQVTM and CDR2 as ANQGSEA. CDR3 sequence: CSVRGQGNYGYTF. Written as DNA, the CDR3 is TGCAGCGTAAGGGGACAGGGAAACTATGGCTACACCTTC.

The V call is TRBV5-1, the J call TRBJ1-2, with a tentative D call TRBD1 (6 bases). CDR3 size: 15 residues. The V gene's germline CDR1 is SGHRS and CDR2 YFSETQ. V dropped 4 bases and J dropped 1 base, with 14 bases sitting between them. The chain's CDR3 is CASSANTGFNYGYTF. CDR3 coding DNA: TGCGCCAGCAGCGCTAACACAGGGTTTAACTATGGCTACACCTTC. Based on the CDR3 plus reference TRBV5-1 and TRBJ1-2, the full variable domain is KAGVTQTPRYLIKTRGQQVTLSCSPISGHRSVSWYQQTPGQGLQFLFEYFSETQRNKGNFPGRFSGRQFSNSRSEMNVSTLELGDSALYLCASSANTGFNYGYTFGSGTRLTVV.

The genes are TRBV19 and TRBJ2-7; 10 bases align to TRBD1. There are 15 residues in the CDR3. CDR1 is LNHDA and CDR2 is SQIVND in the germline V gene (reference sequence). The ends lost 5 bases at V and 4 bases at J; junction bases unmatched: 8. CDR3 in amino acids: CASSPRQGAVYEQYF. As DNA, the CDR3 is TGTGCCAGTAGTCCTCGACAGGGGGCGGTGTACGAGCAGTACTTC.

The chain has TRBV5-1 and TRBJ2-7, with D perhaps matching TRBD1 (5 bases). Germline V gene sequence: CDR1 SGHRS, CDR2 YFSETQ. The CDR3 totals 14 residues. Trimming removed 2 bases at V and 2 bases at J, with 11 bases between. CDR3 sequence reads: CASSFSDSAYEQYF. The CDR3 coding sequence is TGCGCCAGCAGCTTCAGCGACAGCGCCTACGAGCAGTACTTC.

This chain connects TRBV7-9 to TRBJ2-1; D perhaps matches TRBD1 (6 bases). CDR1 is SEHNR and CDR2 is FQNEAQ in the germline V gene (reference sequence). The CDR3 has 15 residues. V lost 8 bases and J 0 bases, leaving 14 bases between the germline ends. This CDR3 is CASLVRDTSYNEQFF. DNA for the CDR3: TGTGCCAGCCTTGTCCGGGACACCTCCTACAATGAGCAGTTCTTC.

V is TRBV18 and J is TRBJ2-3; D might be TRBD2 (6 bases). V gave up 6 bases and J gave up 6 bases, with 22 bases separating them. Germline V CDR1 and CDR2: KGHSH, LQKENI. This CDR3 has 16 residues. The CDR3, as DNA: TGTGCCAGCTCTCAACCACTAGCTAGTTCAGTGGATACGCAGTATTTT. Amino acids: CASSQPLASSVDTQYF.

The V call is TRBV9, the J call TRBJ2-3; tentative D call: TRBD1 (6 bases). V lost 3 bases, J lost 2 bases, and 10 bases lay in between. Germline V gene sequence: CDR1 SGDLS, CDR2 YYNGEE. The CDR3 totals 14 residues. This CDR3 reads CASSDRDTTDTQYF. CDR3 coding DNA: TGTGCCAGCAGCGACAGGGATACCACAGATACGCAGTATTTT.

This chain connects TRBV5-1 to TRBJ2-2; TRBD1 matches 10 bases. Germline lookup yields CDR1 SGHRS and CDR2 YFSETQ. J gave up 3 bases and V 4 bases, and 6 bases lay outside the gene matches. The CDR3 is made up of 16 amino acids. The CDR3 nucleotides read TGCGCCAGCAGCCCCGGGACAGGGGCGTACACCGGGGAGCTGTTTTTT. It specifies CASSPGTGAYTGELFF.

The chain employs TRBV2 and TRBJ2-7, with 8 bases identical to TRBD1. Germline lookup yields CDR1 SNHLY and CDR2 FYNNEI. The CDR3 consists of 16 residues. Trimming removed 2 bases from V and 4 bases from J; junction bases left unmatched: 10. The CDR3 is CASSEFRTGIVYEQYF. CDR3 DNA sequence: TGTGCCAGCAGTGAATTTAGGACAGGGATTGTGTACGAGCAGTACTTC.

The chain joins TRBV29-1 to TRBJ2-7, with D maybe TRBD1 (6 bases). There are 14 residues in the CDR3. Per the germline V gene, CDR1 is SQVTM and CDR2 is ANQGSEA. Deletions cut 4 bases from V and 6 bases from J, with 19 bases between. CDR3 residues: CSVVTYGQSSEQYF. CDR3 bases: TGCAGCGTTGTAACTTACGGACAGTCGAGCGAGCAGTACTTC.

The gene calls are TRBV6-5 and TRBJ2-2, with 7 bases identical to TRBD2. Germline-derived CDR1 and CDR2 are MNHEY and SVGAGI. The CDR3 sequence is 14 residues long. Trimming removed 6 bases from V and 9 bases from J; junction bases left unmatched: 10. CDR3 coding DNA: TGTGCCAGCAGCCACAGCGGGGCTTACCGGGAGCTGTTTTTT. It is translated as CASSHSGAYRELFF.

The chain employs TRBV5-4 and TRBJ2-7; TRBD2 matches 9 bases. The CDR3 has 16 amino acids. Germline CDR1 and CDR2: SGHNT and YYREEE (reference sequence). V was pared by 0 bases and J by 3 bases, with 7 bases of the junction left unmatched. CDR3 sequence (DNA): TGTGCCAGCAGCTTGGGGCGGGGGGGCTCTTACTACGAGCAGTACTTC. The encoded protein is CASSLGRGGSYYEQYF.

CDR3 nucleotides: TGCGCCAGCAGCTCCCTAATACCATCCCAGTACTTC. Translating it yields CASSSLIPSQYF. J is TRBJ2-5 and V is TRBV5-1, with no clear D. This CDR3 is 12 amino acids long. CDR1 and CDR2 (germline): SGHRS, YFSETQ. V dropped 3 bases and J dropped 9 bases, with 12 bases sitting between them.

The rearrangement joins TRBV4-1 to TRBJ1-6, with D perhaps matching TRBD1 (5 bases). V was trimmed by 0 bases and J by 1 base, leaving 13 bases between them. The CDR3 sequence is 18 residues long. CDR1 MGHRA and CDR2 YSYEKL come from the germline V gene. CDR3 protein: CASSQDFQGWSYNSPLHF. CDR3 nucleotide sequence: TGCGCCAGCAGCCAAGATTTTCAGGGTTGGTCCTATAATTCACCCCTCCACTTT.

V is TRBV2 and J is TRBJ1-3, with D unresolved. The V gene's germline CDR1 is SNHLY and CDR2 FYNNEI. V was pared by 7 bases and J by 0 bases, with 7 bases between. This CDR3 is 13 amino acids long. The CDR3 DNA follows: TGTGCCAGCATTCAGGACTCTGGAAACACCATATATTTT. Translated, it gives CASIQDSGNTIYF.

The rearrangement joins TRBV29-1 to TRBJ2-2, with 10 nucleotides matching TRBD1. V trimming: 4 bases; J trimming: 7 bases; junction bases outside the gene matches: 9. CDR1 and CDR2 (germline): SQVTM, ANQGSEA. The CDR3 consists of 15 residues. The CDR3 spells CSVGGDRGPFGELFF. DNA of the CDR3: TGCAGCGTTGGAGGTGACAGGGGGCCGTTCGGGGAGCTGTTTTTT.

The rearrangement joins TRBV7-2 to TRBJ2-3; no definite D call. The CDR3 totals 13 residues. V lost 5 bases, J lost 6 bases, and 12 bases lay in between. Per germline, CDR1 SGHTA and CDR2 FQGNSA. CDR3 nucleotides: TGTGCCAGCAGCCCGAGTGTTTGGGATACGCAGTATTTT. Amino acid sequence: CASSPSVWDTQYF.

This clone was recorded once. V and J are TRBV19 and TRBJ2-3, with D possibly matching TRBD1 (8 bases). The length of the CDR3 is 16 residues. Germline CDR1 and CDR2: LNHDA and SQIVND (reference sequence). V was cut by 6 bases and J by 4 bases, with 20 bases left in between. The CDR3 sequence is CASSQLQGGLPDTQYF. The CDR3 region has the DNA TGTGCCAGTAGCCAACTACAGGGGGGGCTTCCAGATACGCAGTATTTT.

V usage is TRBV27 and J usage is TRBJ1-4; no firm D call. V lost 6 bases to trimming and J lost 3 bases, with 8 bases between them. The CDR3 length is 13 residues. CDR1 is MNHEY and CDR2 is SMNVEV in the germline V gene (reference sequence). CDR3 region: CASSEKPNEKLFF. CDR3 DNA sequence: TGTGCCAGCAGCGAGAAGCCTAATGAAAAACTGTTTTTT.

The chain combines TRBV5-1 with TRBJ1-5; 7 nucleotides align to TRBD1. CDR1 is SGHRS and CDR2 is YFSETQ in the germline V gene. This CDR3 is 21 amino acids long. J gave up 0 bases and V 0 bases, and 18 bases lay outside the gene matches. CDR3 loop: CASSLAFALQGTPYSNQPQHF. CDR3 DNA sequence: TGCGCCAGCAGCTTGGCCTTTGCTTTACAGGGGACTCCTTATAGCAATCAGCCCCAGCATTTT.

CDR3 in DNA: TGCAGTGCTAGTGAGGGGGCTGATATTAAGCCCCAGCATTTT. Amino acids: CSASEGADIKPQHF. V and J are TRBV20-1 and TRBJ1-5, with 7 bases matching TRBD1. There are 14 residues in the CDR3. CDR1 is DFQATT and CDR2 is SNEGSKA in the germline V gene (reference sequence). J lost 8 bases, V lost 3 bases, and 10 bases had no gene match.

The chain employs TRBV6-4 and TRBJ1-2, with 8 nucleotides matching TRBD1. Germline CDR1 and CDR2: MRHNA and SNTAGT. CDR3 length equals 13 residues. V shed 4 bases and J 4 bases; nucleotides not matched to a gene: 2. This CDR3 is CASSAGQGYGYTF. The DNA for the CDR3 is TGTGCCAGCAGTGCCGGACAGGGCTATGGCTACACCTTC.